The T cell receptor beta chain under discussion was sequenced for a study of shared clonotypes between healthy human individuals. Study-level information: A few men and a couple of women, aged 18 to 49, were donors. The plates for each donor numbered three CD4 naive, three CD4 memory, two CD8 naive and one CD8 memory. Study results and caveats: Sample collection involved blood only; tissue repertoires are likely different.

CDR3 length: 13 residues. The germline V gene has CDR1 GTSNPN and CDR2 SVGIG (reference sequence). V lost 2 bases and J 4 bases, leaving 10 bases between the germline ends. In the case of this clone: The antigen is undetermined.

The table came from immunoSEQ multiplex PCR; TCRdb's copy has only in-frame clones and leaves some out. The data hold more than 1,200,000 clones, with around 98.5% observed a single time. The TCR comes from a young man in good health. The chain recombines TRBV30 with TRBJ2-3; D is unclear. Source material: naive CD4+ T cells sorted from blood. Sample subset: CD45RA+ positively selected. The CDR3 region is CAWSLTMPDTQYF. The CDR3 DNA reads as TGTGCCTGGAGTCTGACAATGCCAGATACGCAGTATTTT. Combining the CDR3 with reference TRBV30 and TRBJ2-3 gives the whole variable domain SQTIHQWPATLVQPVGSPLSLECTVEGTSNPNLYWYRQAAGRGLQLLFYSVGIGQISSEVPQNLSASRPQDRQFILSSKKLLLSDSGFYLCAWSLTMPDTQYFGPGTRLTVL.